Below, one T cell receptor beta chain is given with its context. Its antigen is currently unknown. TCRdb reprocessed the 5' RACE reads with MiXCR, giving one entry per CDR3 protein. The sample yields 300,000 to 400,000 distinct CDR3 sequences, approximately 9% seen once. The record originates from a study of T cells after yellow fever vaccination. Study findings and constraints: It was the secondary response that reached its peak faster, day 5 versus 15, but it was weaker. Most clones from primary vaccination were detected again post-booster (around 96% CD4, about 88% CD8). It was a small share of clonotypes that appeared in both CD4 and CD8 compartments.

From germline, CDR1 is SNHLY and CDR2 FYNNEI. There are 15 residues in the CDR3. V trimming: 8 bases; J trimming: 5 bases; junction bases outside the gene matches: 12. This clonotype originated in a man in his late teens or twenties who received the YFV17D yellow fever vaccine. The rearrangement uses TRBV2 and TRBJ2-5; 9 positions agree with TRBD2. The sequences come from PBMCs, collected on the day of the first yellow fever vaccination. The CDR3 spells CASRLAVPLQETQYF. The DNA of the CDR3 is TGTGCCAGCCGACTAGCGGTTCCCCTCCAGGAGACCCAGTACTTC.